The clone carrying this T cell receptor beta chain occurred a few times. Antigen specificity is unknown. The sample is drawn from a study of T cell repertoires in cytomegalovirus infection. TCRdb passed the reads through MiXCR, listing each CDR3 protein once. The sample has some 800,000 distinct CDR3 sequences, around 29% seen once. This CDR3 is built from 14 residues. Germline CDR1 is SEHNR and CDR2 is FQNEAQ (reference sequence). V gave up 5 bases and J gave up 6 bases, with 16 bases separating them. Sequences were derived from cultured CD8+ T cells from PBMCs, sampled from culture after CMV antigen stimulation. This sequence was found in a human donor in good health (CMV status not recorded). Some clones in this sample may be carry-over from other donors' samples. This chain connects TRBV7-9 to TRBJ1-2; D uncertain. CDR3 in DNA: TGTGCCAGCAGCGTCACCCAAAAGACGGATGGCTACACCTTC. This codes for CASSVTQKTDGYTF.